One and the same sample provided the 8 T cell receptor beta chains below, sequenced in a study of cytomegalovirus exposure and HLA in healthy donors. Sequencing was performed with immunoSEQ multiplex PCR; in TCRdb, only in-frame clones are kept and a portion is missing. Of 100,000 to 120,000 clones in the sample, 85% to 90% were seen once. Specimen: PBMCs. The receptor source for this set is a woman aged 18-29 years in good health and CMV-seropositive.

This rearrangement joins TRBV2 to TRBJ1-4, with 7 bases identical to TRBD1. The germline V gene encodes CDR1 SNHLY and CDR2 FYNNEI. V lost 3 bases, J lost 7 bases, and 8 bases stayed unmatched. This CDR3 is built from 15 residues. The CDR3, as DNA: TGTGCCAGCAGTGAGTACCAGACAGGGAGTGAAAAACTGTTTTTT. Protein sequence: CASSEYQTGSEKLFF.

CDR3 sequence: CASSPNRDRGYTF. The CDR3 DNA sequence: TGTGCCAGCAGCCCTAACAGGGATCGCGGCTACACCTTC. The chain employs TRBV5-6 and TRBJ1-2; possible D gene TRBD1, 6 bases. The CDR3 length is 13 residues. The germline V and J ends were trimmed by 4 bases and 8 bases, with 15 bases remaining between them. Germline V lookup: CDR1 SGHDT, CDR2 YYEEEE.

This chain connects TRBV28 to TRBJ2-1; 10 nucleotides align to TRBD2. The CDR3 has 18 amino acids. Germline CDR1 is MDHEN and CDR2 is SYDVKM. Trimming cost V 7 bases and J 1 base; bases outside gene matches: 13. CDR3 nucleotide sequence: TGTGCCAGCACTACTAGTGGGCTAGCGGGGGTTTCCTACAATGAGCAGTTCTTC. As protein: CASTTSGLAGVSYNEQFF.

This clone was detected only once. This chain connects TRBV6-4 to TRBJ2-1; the D gene is possibly TRBD1 (6 bases). Germline lookup yields CDR1 MRHNA and CDR2 SNTAGT. Trimming stripped 6 bases from V and 5 bases from J, with 14 bases between. The CDR3 length is 14 residues. Here the CDR3 DNA reads TGTGCCAGCAGCCAGGACAGAGAGAACAATGAGCAGTTCTTC. This sequence encodes CASSQDRENNEQFF.

The chain has TRBV4-2 and TRBJ1-5; D remains ambiguous. Germline assignment: CDR1 LGHNA and CDR2 YNFKEQ. Trimming shortened V by 4 bases and J by 5 bases, and 6 bases separated the two germline ends. The CDR3 runs 12 residues. CDR3 residues: CASSRSDQPQHF. CDR3 nucleotides: TGTGCCAGCAGCCGGTCGGATCAGCCCCAGCATTTT.

This chain joins TRBV19 and TRBJ2-2; 9 bases agree with TRBD1. Per the germline V gene, CDR1 is LNHDA and CDR2 is SQIVND (reference sequence). V lost 4 bases and J lost 5; bases outside the gene matches: 5. The CDR3 totals 15 residues. The CDR3 here is CASSTMTGGTGELFF. In DNA, the CDR3 is TGTGCCAGTAGTACCATGACAGGGGGGACCGGGGAGCTGTTTTTT.

The chain links TRBV7-3 to TRBJ2-3; D may be TRBD2 (7 bases). Per germline, CDR1 SGHTA and CDR2 FQGTGA. The V and J ends lost 8 bases and 5 bases respectively, with 17 bases between them. CDR3 size: 14 residues. The CDR3 protein is CASRRGGLGDTQYF. CDR3 nucleotide sequence: TGTGCCAGCCGCCGCGGGGGCTTGGGAGATACGCAGTATTTT.

The chain joins TRBV19 to TRBJ1-3, with TRBD1 matching 8 bases. CDR1 and CDR2 (germline): LNHDA, SQIVND (reference sequence). CDR3 size: 17 residues. V was pared by 4 bases and J by 0 bases, with 8 bases of the junction left unmatched. This CDR3 is CASSTTQGAYSGNTIYF. In DNA, the CDR3 is TGTGCCAGTAGTACGACGCAGGGGGCTTACTCTGGAAACACCATATATTTT. Filled out from reference TRBV19 and TRBJ1-3, the complete variable domain reads DGGITQSPKYLFRKEGQNVTLSCEQNLNHDAMYWYRQDPGQGLRLIYYSQIVNDFQKGDIAEGYSVSREKKESFPLTVTSAQKNPTAFYLCASSTTQGAYSGNTIYFGEGSWLTVV.